The entry below gives a single TCR beta chain sequence along with its context. Its antigen is not known. Time point: baseline, week 1 (first vaccination visit). Treatment reported: pre-vaccination baseline after standard-of-care therapy. This entry is derived from a study of a mutant IDH1 vaccine in newly diagnosed glioma. For the study at large: The sex distribution of treated patients was around 60% male and about 38% female, with a mean age of roughly 40 years. Earlier therapy was either radiotherapy, temozolomide, or both, and most got both. Findings and limits, study-wide: Of the patients, 85% to 95% had vaccine-induced immune responses. Whatever changes occurred in top peripheral T cell clonotypes seemed unrelated to pseudoprogression.

Generated by immunoSEQ multiplex PCR, the TCRdb table keeps only in-frame clones and is missing some. Of around 100,000 clones in the sample, more than 65% were seen once. The source is a man in his forties with glioma. Some clones in this sample may be carry-over from other donors' samples. The source was PBMCs, collected from a glioma patient treated with radiotherapy, temozolomide or both.

The CDR3 is CSVATGDSYEQYF. Written as DNA, the CDR3 is TGCAGCGTCGCCACAGGGGACTCTTACGAGCAGTACTTC. The chain has TRBV29-1 and TRBJ2-7; possibly TRBD1 for D (7 bases). Per the germline V gene, CDR1 is SQVTM and CDR2 is ANQGSEA. This CDR3 has 13 amino acids. Trimming removed 6 bases at V and 4 bases at J, with 16 bases between.